The clone carrying this T cell receptor beta chain was counted a single time. The data stem from a study of blood T cell repertoires in COVID-19. Study at large: Sites across the United States, Italy and Spain contributed samples from acute and convalescent COVID-19.

TCRdb's table, derived via immunoSEQ multiplex PCR, lists solely in-frame clones and lacks some. The sample yields around 40,000 clones, almost 80% seen once. The CDR3 has 13 residues. Trimming took 5 bases from V and 7 from J, leaving 15 bases between them. Germline loops: CDR1 SGHTA, CDR2 FQGNSA. The receptor was derived from a woman older than 75 with acute or convalescent COVID-19. V usage is TRBV7-2 and J usage is TRBJ2-7, with a tentative D call TRBD2 (5 bases). The material sequenced was peripheral blood. The CDR3 reads CASSVSIREEQYF. The CDR3 DNA sequence: TGTGCCAGCAGCGTTAGTATCCGGGAAGAGCAGTACTTC.